The next 22 T cell receptor beta chains were all read from a single sample in a study of identical twins. TCRdb re-derived calls from the 5' RACE reads in MiXCR, one entry per CDR3 protein. The table shows about 690,000 distinct CDR3 sequences, with approximately 21% occurring only once. These records were also assigned to another study, of T cells expressing NK-cell markers.

The sample consisted of PBMCs. These receptors were collected from a woman aged 18-29 years in good health.

The chain combines TRBV21-1 with TRBJ2-2. TRBV21-1 is described as a pseudogene. CDR3 size: 13 residues. The CDR3 sequence: CASSRGSSGELFF. The CDR3 coding sequence is TGTGCCAGCAGCAGAGGGTCGTCCGGGGAGCTGTTTTTT.

This chain joins TRBV5-5 and TRBJ2-5; no definite D call. CDR1 and CDR2 (germline): SGHKS, YYEKEE (reference sequence). V lost 3 bases to trimming and J lost 4 bases, with 13 bases between them. The CDR3 length is 14 residues. In DNA form, the CDR3 reads TGTGCCAGCAGCTCGACCGGTCCACCAGAGACCCAGTACTTC. The encoded protein is CASSSTGPPETQYF.

In nucleotides, the CDR3 is TGCAGCGTTGTTGGCCAGCGGAACTCCTACGAGCAGTACTTC. It encodes CSVVGQRNSYEQYF. This sequence joins TRBV29-1 and TRBJ2-7, with a tentative D call TRBD2 (5 bases). The CDR3 runs 14 residues. From germline, CDR1 is SQVTM and CDR2 ANQGSEA. Deletions cut 4 bases from V and 0 bases from J, with 13 bases between.

The chain recombines TRBV20-1 with TRBJ1-6, with D unresolved. CDR1 and CDR2 from the germline V gene are DFQATT and SNEGSKA (reference sequence). This CDR3 has 14 amino acids. The germline V and J ends were trimmed by 3 bases and 3 bases, with 9 bases remaining between them. CDR3 nucleotides: TGCAGTGCTAGGGCCAGGAACTATAATTCACCCCTCCACTTT. Amino acids: CSARARNYNSPLHF.

The chain uses TRBV20-1 and TRBJ2-7; D gene uncertain. The CDR3 covers 12 residues. The germline V and J ends were trimmed by 5 bases and 2 bases, with 10 bases remaining between them. Germline V gene data show CDR1 as DFQATT and CDR2 as SNEGSKA (reference sequence). This CDR3 is CSAFLGPYEQYF. CDR3 in DNA: TGCAGTGCTTTCCTCGGTCCCTACGAGCAGTACTTC.

This clonotype was counted a few times. The chain joins TRBV20-1 to TRBJ2-1; a weak D match, TRBD1 (7 bases). CDR3 length: 15 residues. Trimming removed 5 bases from V and 1 base from J, with 15 bases in between. Germline CDR1 reads DFQATT; CDR2 reads SNEGSKA (reference sequence). CDR3 region: CSAFEGAGSYNEQFF. The CDR3 region has the DNA TGCAGTGCTTTTGAGGGGGCGGGGTCCTACAATGAGCAGTTCTTC.

In nucleotides, the CDR3 is TGTGCCAGCAGCGCTAGCGGGAGATCCTACGAGCAGTACTTC. Amino acids: CASSASGRSYEQYF. The chain couples TRBV9 to TRBJ2-7; 10 nucleotides match TRBD2. Germline V lookup: CDR1 SGDLS, CDR2 YYNGEE. The CDR3 sequence is 14 residues long. V trimming: 3 bases; J trimming: 1 base; junction bases outside the gene matches: 1.

A few counts support this clonotype. The V call is TRBV12-3 or TRBV12-4, the J call TRBJ2-7; D is unclear. V was pared by 3 bases and J by 3 bases, with 9 bases between. The CDR3 runs 13 residues. This chain's CDR3 is CASSLASVYEQYF. CDR3 coding DNA: TGTGCCAGCAGTTTGGCTTCGGTCTACGAGCAGTACTTC.

This chain links TRBV14 with TRBJ2-7, with D perhaps TRBD1 (5 bases). Germline lookup yields CDR1 SGHDN and CDR2 FVKESK. The CDR3 is 13 residues long. V lost 3 bases, J lost 7 bases, and 13 bases lay in between. This chain's CDR3 is CASSQGPPWEQYF. The DNA of the CDR3 is TGTGCCAGCAGCCAGGGGCCGCCATGGGAGCAGTACTTC.

This clonotype was seen only a few times. This chain joins TRBV5-1 and TRBJ2-7, with 11 bases identical to TRBD1. The J segment lost 4 bases and the V segment lost 6 bases, leaving 12 bases of the junction unmatched. The length of the CDR3 is 16 residues. Germline V lookup: CDR1 SGHRS, CDR2 YFSETQ. CDR3 protein: CASNQWRTGGSYEQYF. In nucleotides, the CDR3 is TGCGCCAGCAACCAATGGAGGACAGGGGGCTCTTACGAGCAGTACTTC.

This clonotype came up a few times. The V call is TRBV20-1, the J call TRBJ1-4, with a tentative D call TRBD1 (6 bases). The CDR3 is made up of 13 amino acids. Germline lookup yields CDR1 DFQATT and CDR2 SNEGSKA (reference sequence). V was cut by 6 bases and J by 8 bases, with 16 bases left in between. In DNA, the CDR3 is TGCAGTGCGACAACAGGGCTTAACGAAAAACTGTTTTTT. As protein: CSATTGLNEKLFF.

This clonotype was recorded a few times. This chain uses TRBV29-1 with TRBJ2-7; the D call may be TRBD1 or TRBD2 (7 bases each). V shed 5 bases and J shed 1 base, with 12 bases lying between them. CDR1 SQVTM and CDR2 ANQGSEA come from the germline V gene. This CDR3 has 13 amino acids. In nucleotides, the CDR3 is TGCAGCGTTCGACAGGGAGGGTCCTACGAGCAGTACTTC. This encodes CSVRQGGSYEQYF.

This chain connects TRBV7-2 to TRBJ2-6; D gene uncertain. The CDR3 consists of 16 residues. Germline CDR1 is SGHTA and CDR2 is FQGNSA. V was clipped by 4 bases and J by 1 base, with 11 bases between them. CDR3 in amino acids: CASSSPDHSGANVLTF. CDR3 DNA sequence: TGTGCCAGCAGCTCCCCGGACCATTCTGGGGCCAACGTCCTGACTTTC.

This clonotype was seen ten or more times. V is TRBV20-1 and J is TRBJ2-1, with TRBD2 as a possible D gene (6 bases). The V gene's germline CDR1 is DFQATT and CDR2 SNEGSKA (reference sequence). This CDR3 has 14 amino acids. V was cut by 7 bases and J by 4 bases, with 17 bases left in between. CDR3 region: CSVPGRRGYNEQFF. The CDR3 DNA is TGCAGTGTCCCCGGGCGGAGGGGTTACAATGAGCAGTTCTTC.

This clonotype was seen many times. The chain employs TRBV20-1 and TRBJ2-5, with D tentatively TRBD1 (5 bases). This CDR3 has 12 residues. Germline CDR1 reads DFQATT; CDR2 reads SNEGSKA (reference sequence). V shed 7 bases and J shed 7 bases, with 16 bases lying between them. The CDR3 nucleotides read TGCAGTGTCCCAGGCCGGACAAGGACCCAGTACTTC. Translated, it gives CSVPGRTRTQYF.

This clonotype was observed a few times. This CDR3 is CASSVGTRDSGNTIYF. CDR3 sequence (DNA): TGTGCCAGCAGCGTGGGGACACGAGACTCTGGAAACACCATATATTTT. The chain combines TRBV12-3 or TRBV12-4 with TRBJ1-3, with a tentative D call TRBD1 (6 bases). V shed 6 bases and J shed 0 bases, with 15 bases lying between them. The CDR3 loop spans 16 amino acids.

This chain connects TRBV6-1 to TRBJ1-1; D unclear. Germline loops: CDR1 MNHNS, CDR2 SASEGT. CDR3 length equals 16 residues. V lost 6 bases and J lost 1, with 18 bases in between. The CDR3 reads CASRDLEVEANTEAFF. The CDR3 bases are TGTGCCAGCAGGGACCTGGAGGTTGAGGCGAACACTGAAGCTTTCTTT.

The chain joins TRBV3-1 to TRBJ2-2, with TRBD1 identical over 7 bases. The V segment lost 5 bases and the J segment 6 bases; nucleotides outside the gene matches: 3. Germline V gene data show CDR1 as LGHDT and CDR2 as YNNKEL (reference sequence). The CDR3 sequence is 13 residues long. The chain's CDR3 is CASSVQGAGELFF. Here the CDR3 DNA reads TGTGCCAGCAGCGTCCAGGGGGCCGGGGAGCTGTTTTTT.

The rearrangement uses TRBV27 and TRBJ2-1; D gene ambiguous. CDR3 length: 15 amino acids. The germline CDR1 and CDR2 sequences are MNHEY and SMNVEV (reference sequence). V was trimmed by 7 bases and J by 2 bases, leaving 15 bases between them. In DNA, the CDR3 is TGTGCCAGCAACCCTAGTGGACGCCCCTACAATGAGCAGTTCTTC. It translates to CASNPSGRPYNEQFF.

V is TRBV20-1 and J is TRBJ1-1; D might be TRBD1 (6 bases). The V end was cut by 5 bases, the J end by 8 bases, with 21 bases between. Germline-derived CDR1 and CDR2 are DFQATT and SNEGSKA (reference sequence). The CDR3 extends over 14 amino acids. The CDR3, as DNA: TGCAGTGCTGAACTTCGGACAGCCGCCGCCGAAGCTTTCTTT. It yields the protein CSAELRTAAAEAFF.

V usage is TRBV5-6 and J usage is TRBJ2-3; D is unclear. V was pared by 5 bases and J by 2 bases, with 9 bases between. The CDR3 is 13 residues long. Germline V gives CDR1 SGHDT, CDR2 YYEEEE. The CDR3 region has the DNA TGTGCCAGCAGTCGGAGCGCCACAGATACGCAGTATTTT. Translating gives CASSRSATDTQYF.

This clonotype was observed many times. The rearrangement joins TRBV5-6 to TRBJ2-7, with 8 bases lining up with TRBD2. The CDR3 is 16 residues long. The V gene end was trimmed by 4 bases and the J gene end by 7 bases; junction bases not matched to a gene: 16. From germline, CDR1 is SGHDT and CDR2 YYEEEE. CDR3 sequence: CASSATNGAGVEEQYF. In nucleotides, the CDR3 is TGTGCCAGCAGCGCGACAAATGGAGCGGGAGTCGAGGAGCAGTACTTC.